Presented here are 14 T cell receptor beta chains from one specimen sequenced in a study of siplizumab effects on memory and regulatory T cells. Assay: immunoSEQ multiplex PCR; the TCRdb copy retains only in-frame clones and omits some. The sample includes approximately 100,000 clones, more than 90% seen only once; the top ten take about 2.4%. Source material: CD4+ T cells sorted from blood. Receptor source: a human donor in good health. Some clones in this sample may be carry-over from other donors' samples.

This clone was found a few times. This chain uses TRBV2 with TRBJ1-1; D is perhaps TRBD1 (6 bases). The CDR3 consists of 15 residues. CDR1 is SNHLY, CDR2 FYNNEI, per germline. With 7 bases removed from V and 3 bases from J, the gap between germline ends came to 18 bases. CDR3 coding DNA: TGTGCCAGCACCCCACCCCGGGGGCTAGACACTGAAGCTTTCTTT. It codes for CASTPPRGLDTEAFF.

This clone is a singleton in its sample. The V and J genes are TRBV5-1 and TRBJ2-3; D not resolved. The V gene's germline CDR1 is SGHRS and CDR2 YFSETQ. V was trimmed by 3 bases and J by 4 bases, leaving 6 bases between them. CDR3 length: 12 residues. In DNA, the CDR3 is TGCGCCAGCAGCTCGCAGGCAGATACGCAGTATTTT. Translated, it gives CASSSQADTQYF. Filled out from reference TRBV5-1 and TRBJ2-3, the complete variable domain reads KAGVTQTPRYLIKTRGQQVTLSCSPISGHRSVSWYQQTPGQGLQFLFEYFSETQRNKGNFPGRFSGRQFSNSRSEMNVSTLELGDSALYLCASSSQADTQYFGPGTRLTVL.

A single count supports this clone. The genes are TRBV9 and TRBJ2-7, with D possibly being TRBD1 (6 bases). Germline assignment: CDR1 SGDLS and CDR2 YYNGEE. V lost 0 bases to trimming and J lost 6 bases, with 16 bases between them. The CDR3 extends over 15 amino acids. In DNA, the CDR3 is TGTGCCAGCAGCGTAGATGGCGGGTCAGGGGTCGAGCAGTACTTC. It encodes CASSVDGGSGVEQYF.

The CDR3 region is CASKSSGNTIYF. The CDR3, as DNA: TGCGCCAGCAAGAGCTCTGGAAACACCATATATTTT. The chain carries TRBV4-1 and TRBJ1-3; no clear D gene. V lost 7 bases to trimming and J lost 0 bases, with 4 bases between them. CDR3 size: 12 residues. Germline assignment: CDR1 MGHRA and CDR2 YSYEKL.

The chain joins TRBV7-2 to TRBJ2-1, with D possibly matching TRBD1 (6 bases). Germline V CDR1 and CDR2: SGHTA, FQGNSA. The CDR3 length is 14 residues. The V end was cut by 4 bases, the J end by 9 bases, with 16 bases between. The CDR3 bases are TGTGCCAGCAGCTGGCAGGGGTGGGGAGTTGAGCAGTTCTTC. Protein product: CASSWQGWGVEQFF.

The chain recombines TRBV7-3 with TRBJ2-1; 12 bases line up with TRBD2. The CDR3 is 15 amino acids. In germline, CDR1 is SGHTA, CDR2 FQGTGA. After removal of 2 bases from V and 8 bases from J, the junction contained 4 bases not matched to a gene. DNA for the CDR3: TGTGCCAGCAGCTTACAGCTAGCGGGAGGGCATGAGCAGTTCTTC. This sequence encodes CASSLQLAGGHEQFF.

The chain is built from TRBV7-9 and TRBJ2-7, with D perhaps being TRBD1 or TRBD2 (5 bases each). This CDR3 comprises 14 residues. Germline V gene lookup returns CDR1 SEHNR and CDR2 FQNEAQ (reference sequence). V was pared by 2 bases and J by 3 bases, with 11 bases between. CDR3 protein: CASSLMGELYEQYF. In nucleotides, the CDR3 is TGTGCCAGCAGCTTAATGGGGGAGCTCTACGAGCAGTACTTC.

The rearrangement joins TRBV19 to TRBJ2-7; either TRBD1 or TRBD2 may supply D (6 bases each). The CDR3 totals 19 residues. V shed 5 bases and J shed 1 base, with 27 bases lying between them. Germline CDR1 LNHDA, CDR2 SQIVND (reference sequence). The CDR3 sequence is CASSPRGSRQGPYSYEQYF. The CDR3 DNA is TGTGCCAGTAGTCCACGGGGGTCTCGTCAGGGGCCATATTCCTACGAGCAGTACTTC.

The chain is built from TRBV6-6 and TRBJ1-2; D is unresolved. The V and J ends lost 6 bases and 8 bases respectively, with 16 bases between them. From germline, CDR1 is MNHNY and CDR2 SVGAGI (reference sequence). This CDR3 contains 13 residues. The CDR3 sequence is CASREIPSGGYTF. The CDR3, as DNA: TGTGCCAGCAGAGAGATACCCTCAGGAGGCTACACCTTC.

A note on this clone: One junction end disagrees with the germline gene, perhaps due to a read error. The chain links TRBV7-7 to TRBJ2-3; maybe TRBD2 (5 bases). This CDR3 comprises 15 residues. CDR1 and CDR2 from the germline V gene are SSHAT and FNYEAQ (reference sequence). The DNA of the CDR3 is TGTGCTAGCAGCCAAGGCCCGGGGTTAACAGATACGCAGTATTTT. It codes for CASSQGPGLTDTQYF.

The chain combines TRBV15 with TRBJ2-3; D is undetermined. Germline V CDR1 and CDR2: LNHNV, YYDKDF (reference sequence). This CDR3 comprises 16 residues. V was shortened by 1 base and J by 0 bases, with 11 bases between the two germline ends. The CDR3: CATSRATVLSTDTQYF. DNA of the CDR3: TGTGCCACCAGCAGAGCTACAGTGCTGAGCACAGATACGCAGTATTTT. Full variable domain (outside the CDR3, taken from reference TRBV15 and TRBJ2-3): DAMVIQNPRYQVTQFGKPVTLSCSQTLNHNVMYWYQQKSSQAPKLLFHYYDKDFNNEADTPDNFQSRRPNTSFCFLDIRSPGLGDTAMYLCATSRATVLSTDTQYFGPGTRLTVL.

The chain uses TRBV5-8 and TRBJ1-2, with D perhaps matching TRBD1 (5 bases). V lost 0 bases to trimming and J lost 10 bases, with 16 bases between them. The germline V gene has CDR1 SGHTS and CDR2 YDEGEE. The CDR3 is 14 residues long. CDR3: CASSLVVGPGDYTF. CDR3 nucleotide sequence: TGTGCCAGCAGCTTGGTGGTGGGGCCGGGTGACTACACCTTC.

The genes are TRBV12-5 and TRBJ1-1, with 9 bases aligning to TRBD1. This CDR3 is built from 14 residues. Per the germline V gene, CDR1 is LGHNT and CDR2 is FRNRAP. Germline trimming cut 5 bases from V and 4 bases from J; bases unmatched to any gene: 5. The CDR3 DNA follows: TGTGCTAGTGGTAACGGACAGGGGATCACTGAAGCTTTCTTT. Its protein is CASGNGQGITEAFF.

This clone was observed a few times. Other DNA sequences from this sample encode an identical CDR3 as well. The CDR3 here is CATSRDGGPGEKLFF. In DNA form, the CDR3 reads TGTGCCACCAGCAGAGATGGGGGGCCGGGTGAAAAACTGTTTTTT. The genes are TRBV15 and TRBJ1-4; the D gene is possibly TRBD1 (6 bases). The germline V gene has CDR1 LNHNV and CDR2 YYDKDF (reference sequence). The CDR3 has 15 residues. The V end lost 0 bases, the J end lost 7 bases, and 12 bases lay between the germline ends.